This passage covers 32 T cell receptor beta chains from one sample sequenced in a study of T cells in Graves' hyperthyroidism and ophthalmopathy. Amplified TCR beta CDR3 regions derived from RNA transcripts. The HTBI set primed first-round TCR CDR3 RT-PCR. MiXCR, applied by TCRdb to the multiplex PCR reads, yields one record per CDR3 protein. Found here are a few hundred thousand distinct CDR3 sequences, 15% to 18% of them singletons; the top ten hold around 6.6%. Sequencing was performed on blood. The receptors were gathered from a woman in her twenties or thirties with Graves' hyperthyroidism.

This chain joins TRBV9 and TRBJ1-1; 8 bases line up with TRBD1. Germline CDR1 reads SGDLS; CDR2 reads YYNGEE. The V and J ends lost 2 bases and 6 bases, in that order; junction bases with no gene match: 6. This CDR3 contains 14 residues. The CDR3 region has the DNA TGTGCCAGCAGCGTCGGGACAGGAGCTGCTGAAGCTTTCTTT. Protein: CASSVGTGAAEAFF. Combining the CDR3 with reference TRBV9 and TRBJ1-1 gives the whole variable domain DSGVTQTPKHLITATGQRVTLRCSPRSGDLSVYWYQQSLDQGLQFLIQYYNGEERAKGNILERFSAQQFPDLHSELNLSSLELGDSALYFCASSVGTGAAEAFFGQGTRLTVV.

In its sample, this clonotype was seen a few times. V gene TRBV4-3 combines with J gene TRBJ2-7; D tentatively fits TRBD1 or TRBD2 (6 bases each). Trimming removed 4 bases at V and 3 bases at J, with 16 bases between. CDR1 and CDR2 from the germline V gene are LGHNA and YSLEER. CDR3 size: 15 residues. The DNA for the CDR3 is TGCGCCAGCAGCCCGCAGAACGGGGGCATCTACGAGCAGTACTTC. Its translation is CASSPQNGGIYEQYF.

The CDR3 coding sequence is TGTGCCAGCAGTTACAGAGGGAGCAATCAGCCCCAGCATTTT. As protein: CASSYRGSNQPQHF. This chain joins TRBV6-2 or TRBV6-3 and TRBJ1-5; D unresolved. Between the trimmed V and J ends, which lost 2 bases and 1 base, there was a span of 6 bases. Germline lookup yields CDR1 MNHEY and CDR2 SVGEGT. This CDR3 spans 14 amino acids.

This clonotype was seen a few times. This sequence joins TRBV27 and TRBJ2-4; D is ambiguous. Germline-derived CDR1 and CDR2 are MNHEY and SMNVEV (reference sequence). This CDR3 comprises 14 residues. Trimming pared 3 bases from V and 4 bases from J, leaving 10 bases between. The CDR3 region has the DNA TGTGCCAGCAGTTTTCGGAGAGATAAAAACATTCAGTACTTC. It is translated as CASSFRRDKNIQYF.

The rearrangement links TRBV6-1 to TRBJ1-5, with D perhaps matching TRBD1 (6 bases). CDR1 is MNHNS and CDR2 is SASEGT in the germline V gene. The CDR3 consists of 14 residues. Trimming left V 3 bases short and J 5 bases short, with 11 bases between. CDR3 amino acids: CASSDRGSHQPQHF. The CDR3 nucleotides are TGTGCCAGCAGTGACAGGGGAAGCCATCAGCCCCAGCATTTT.

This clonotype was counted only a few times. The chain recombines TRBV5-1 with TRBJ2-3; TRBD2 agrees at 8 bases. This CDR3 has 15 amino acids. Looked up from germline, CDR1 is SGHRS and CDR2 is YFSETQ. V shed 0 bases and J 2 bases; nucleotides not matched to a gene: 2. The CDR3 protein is CASSLGTSFTDTQYF. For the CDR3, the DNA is TGCGCCAGCAGCTTGGGGACTAGCTTCACAGATACGCAGTATTTT.

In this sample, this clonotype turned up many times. The CDR3 here is CATSGKAFSSSYEQYF. The CDR3 DNA sequence: TGTGCCACCAGTGGGAAGGCGTTCTCCAGCTCCTACGAGCAGTACTTC. The rearrangement links TRBV24-1 to TRBJ2-7; D is undetermined. The germline gives CDR1 KGHDR, CDR2 SFDVKD. This CDR3 is built from 16 residues. Trimming pared 5 bases from V and 0 bases from J, leaving 16 bases between.

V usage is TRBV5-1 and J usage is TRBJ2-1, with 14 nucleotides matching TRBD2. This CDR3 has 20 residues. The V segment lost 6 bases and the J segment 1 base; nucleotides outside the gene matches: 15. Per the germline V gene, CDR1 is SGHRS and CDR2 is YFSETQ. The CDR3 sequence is CASTSGLTSGRGTSYNEQFF. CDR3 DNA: TGCGCCAGCACGTCGGGGCTGACTAGCGGGAGGGGTACTTCCTACAATGAGCAGTTCTTC.

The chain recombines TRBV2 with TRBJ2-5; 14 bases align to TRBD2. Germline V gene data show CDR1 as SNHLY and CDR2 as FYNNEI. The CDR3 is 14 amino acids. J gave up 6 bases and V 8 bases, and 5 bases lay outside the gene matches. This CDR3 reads CASGGLAGVQTQYF. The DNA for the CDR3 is TGTGCCAGCGGGGGACTAGCGGGAGTGCAGACCCAGTACTTC. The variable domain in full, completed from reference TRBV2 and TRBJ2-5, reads EPEVTQTPSHQVTQMGQEVILRCVPISNHLYFYWYRQILGQKVEFLVSFYNNEISEKSEIFDDQFSVERPDGSNFTLKIRSTKLEDSAMYFCASGGLAGVQTQYFGPGTRLLVL.

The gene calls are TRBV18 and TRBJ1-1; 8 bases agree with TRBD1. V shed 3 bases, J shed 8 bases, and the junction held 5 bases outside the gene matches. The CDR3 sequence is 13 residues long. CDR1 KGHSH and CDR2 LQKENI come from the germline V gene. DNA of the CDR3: TGTGCCAGCTCACCGGGACAGGCGCAAGAAGCTTTCTTT. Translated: CASSPGQAQEAFF.

CDR3 DNA sequence: TGTGCCAGCAGCCTTCTAGCGGGTAAAGCCTACGAGCAGTACTTC. It specifies CASSLLAGKAYEQYF. The chain joins TRBV6-1 to TRBJ2-7; 8 nucleotides align to TRBD2. Germline V gene lookup returns CDR1 MNHNS and CDR2 SASEGT. The length of the CDR3 is 15 residues. The junction had 9 bases not matched to a gene; V was cut back by 6 bases and J by 2 bases.

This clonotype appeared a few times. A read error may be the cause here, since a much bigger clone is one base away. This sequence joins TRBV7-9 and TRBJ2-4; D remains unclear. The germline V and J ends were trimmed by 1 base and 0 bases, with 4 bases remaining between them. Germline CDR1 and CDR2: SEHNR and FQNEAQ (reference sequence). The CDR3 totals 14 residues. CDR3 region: CASSLGQAKNIQYF. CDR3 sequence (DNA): TGTGCCAGCAGCTTAGGTCAAGCCAAAAACATTCAGTACTTC. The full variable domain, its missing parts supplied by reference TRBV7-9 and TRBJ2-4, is DTGVSQNPRHKITKRGQNVTFRCDPISEHNRLYWYRQTLGQGPEFLTYFQNEAQLEKSRLLSDRFSAERPKGSFSTLEIQRTEQGDSAMYLCASSLGQAKNIQYFGAGTRLSVL.

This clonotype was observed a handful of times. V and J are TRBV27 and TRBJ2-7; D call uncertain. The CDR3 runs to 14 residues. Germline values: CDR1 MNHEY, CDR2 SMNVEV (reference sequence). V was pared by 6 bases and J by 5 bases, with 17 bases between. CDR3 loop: CASSPPLGLNEQYF. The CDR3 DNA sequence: TGTGCCAGCAGCCCCCCTCTGGGTCTTAACGAGCAGTACTTC.

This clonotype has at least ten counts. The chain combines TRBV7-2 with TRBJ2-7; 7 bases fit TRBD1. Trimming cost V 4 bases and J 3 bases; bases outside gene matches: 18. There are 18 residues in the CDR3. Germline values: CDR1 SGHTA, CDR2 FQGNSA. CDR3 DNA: TGTGCCAGCAGCTCCCCAAGAGGGACAGTGCCCGGTAGCTACGAGCAGTACTTC. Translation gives CASSSPRGTVPGSYEQYF.

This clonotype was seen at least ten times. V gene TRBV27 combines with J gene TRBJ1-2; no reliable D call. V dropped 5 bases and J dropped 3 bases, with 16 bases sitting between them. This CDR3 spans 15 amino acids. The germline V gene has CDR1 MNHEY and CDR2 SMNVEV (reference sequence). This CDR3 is CASSPKAHEDYGYTF. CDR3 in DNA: TGTGCCAGCAGTCCGAAGGCGCACGAGGACTATGGCTACACCTTC.

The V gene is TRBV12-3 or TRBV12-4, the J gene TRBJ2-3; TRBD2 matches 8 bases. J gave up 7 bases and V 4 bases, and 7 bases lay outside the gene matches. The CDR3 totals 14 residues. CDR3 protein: CASSSEAGANTQYF. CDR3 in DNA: TGTGCCAGCAGTTCGGAAGCGGGAGCGAATACGCAGTATTTT.

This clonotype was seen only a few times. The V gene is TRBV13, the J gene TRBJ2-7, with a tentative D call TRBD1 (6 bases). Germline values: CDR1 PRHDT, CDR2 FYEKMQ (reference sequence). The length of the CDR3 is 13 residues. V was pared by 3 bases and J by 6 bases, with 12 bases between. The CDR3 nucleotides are TGTGCCAGCAGCTTCCCTGGCAGGGGCGAGCAGTACTTC. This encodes CASSFPGRGEQYF.

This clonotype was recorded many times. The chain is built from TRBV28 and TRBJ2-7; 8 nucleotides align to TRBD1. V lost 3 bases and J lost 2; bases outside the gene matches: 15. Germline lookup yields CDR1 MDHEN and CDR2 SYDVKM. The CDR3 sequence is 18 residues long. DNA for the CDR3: TGTGCCAGCAGTTTCTCGGGCAGGGGGCAAGCGAGGGCCTACGAGCAGTACTTC. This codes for CASSFSGRGQARAYEQYF.

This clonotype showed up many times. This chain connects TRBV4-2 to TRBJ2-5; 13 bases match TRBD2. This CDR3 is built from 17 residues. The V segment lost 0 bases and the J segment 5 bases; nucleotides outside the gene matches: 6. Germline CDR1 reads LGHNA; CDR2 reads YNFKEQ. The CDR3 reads CASSQDGTSGKGETQYF. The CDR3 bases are TGTGCCAGCAGCCAAGACGGGACTAGCGGGAAGGGGGAGACCCAGTACTTC.

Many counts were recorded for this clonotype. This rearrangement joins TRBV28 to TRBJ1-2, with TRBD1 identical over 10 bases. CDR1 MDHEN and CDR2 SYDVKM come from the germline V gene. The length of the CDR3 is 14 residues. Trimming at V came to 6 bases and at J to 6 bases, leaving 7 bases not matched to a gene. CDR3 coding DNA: TGTGCCAGCAGGCCTACCGGGACAGGGGATGGCTACACCTTC. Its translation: CASRPTGTGDGYTF.

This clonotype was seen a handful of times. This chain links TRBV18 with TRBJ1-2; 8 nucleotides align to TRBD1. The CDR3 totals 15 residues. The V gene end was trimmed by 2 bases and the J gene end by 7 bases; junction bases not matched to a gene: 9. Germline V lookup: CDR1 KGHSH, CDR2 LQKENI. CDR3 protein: CASSPVRQGAFGYTF. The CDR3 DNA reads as TGTGCCAGCTCACCAGTTCGGCAGGGGGCTTTTGGCTACACCTTC. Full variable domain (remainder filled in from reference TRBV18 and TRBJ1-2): NAGVMQNPRHLVRRRGQEARLRCSPMKGHSHVYWYRQLPEEGLKFMVYLQKENIIDESGMPKERFSAEFPKEGPSILRIQQVVRGDSAAYFCASSPVRQGAFGYTFGSGTRLTVV.

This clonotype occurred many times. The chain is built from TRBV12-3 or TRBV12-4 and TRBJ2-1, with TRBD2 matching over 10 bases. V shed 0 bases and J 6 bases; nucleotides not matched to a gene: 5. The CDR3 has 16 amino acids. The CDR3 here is CASSLARTSGLNEQFF. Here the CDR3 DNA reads TGTGCCAGCAGTTTAGCGCGGACTAGCGGACTCAATGAGCAGTTCTTC.

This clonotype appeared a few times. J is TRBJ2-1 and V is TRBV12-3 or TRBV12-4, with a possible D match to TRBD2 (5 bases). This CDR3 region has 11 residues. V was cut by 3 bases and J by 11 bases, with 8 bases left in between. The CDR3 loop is CASSFSVKQFF. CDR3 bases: TGTGCCAGCAGTTTTAGCGTAAAGCAGTTCTTC.

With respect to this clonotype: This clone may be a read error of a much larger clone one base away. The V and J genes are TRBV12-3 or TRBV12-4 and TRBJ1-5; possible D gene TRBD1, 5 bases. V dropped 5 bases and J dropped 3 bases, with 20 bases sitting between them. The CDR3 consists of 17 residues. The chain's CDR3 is CASSPLPGLGSNQPQHF. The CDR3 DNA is TGTGCCAGCAGTCCTCTTCCAGGGCTTGGGTCCAATCAGCCCCAGCATTTT.

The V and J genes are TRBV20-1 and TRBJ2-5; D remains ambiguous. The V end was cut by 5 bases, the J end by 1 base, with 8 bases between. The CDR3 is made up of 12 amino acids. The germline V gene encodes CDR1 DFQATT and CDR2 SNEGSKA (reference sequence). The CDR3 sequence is CSAPGSQETQYF. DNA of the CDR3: TGCAGTGCTCCAGGTAGCCAAGAGACCCAGTACTTC.

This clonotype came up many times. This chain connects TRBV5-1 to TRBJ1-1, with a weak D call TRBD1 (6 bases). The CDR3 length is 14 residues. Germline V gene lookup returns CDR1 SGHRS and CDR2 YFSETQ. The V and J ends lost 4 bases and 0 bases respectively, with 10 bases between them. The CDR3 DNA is TGCGCCAGCAGCGGGGACATTATGAACACTGAAGCTTTCTTT. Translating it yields CASSGDIMNTEAFF.

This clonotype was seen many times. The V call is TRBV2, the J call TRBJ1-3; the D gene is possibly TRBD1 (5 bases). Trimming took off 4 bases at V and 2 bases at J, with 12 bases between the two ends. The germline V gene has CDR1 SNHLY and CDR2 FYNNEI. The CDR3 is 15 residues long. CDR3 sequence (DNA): TGTGCCAGCAGTGGCCCGGGGGGACCTGGAAACACCATATATTTT. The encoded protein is CASSGPGGPGNTIYF.

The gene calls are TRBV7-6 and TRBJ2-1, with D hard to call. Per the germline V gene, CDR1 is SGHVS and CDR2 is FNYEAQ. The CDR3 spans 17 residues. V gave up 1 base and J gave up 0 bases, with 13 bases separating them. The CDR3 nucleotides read TGTGCCAGCAGCTTAGGTCCCCTGTCTAGCTCCTACAATGAGCAGTTCTTC. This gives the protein CASSLGPLSSSYNEQFF.

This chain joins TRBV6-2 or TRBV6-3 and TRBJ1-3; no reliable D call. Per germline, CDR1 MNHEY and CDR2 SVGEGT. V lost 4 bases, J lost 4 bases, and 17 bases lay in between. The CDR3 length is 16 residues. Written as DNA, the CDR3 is TGTGCCAGCAGTTCCTTACAGAGTTGGAAAGGAAACACCATATATTTT. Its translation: CASSSLQSWKGNTIYF.

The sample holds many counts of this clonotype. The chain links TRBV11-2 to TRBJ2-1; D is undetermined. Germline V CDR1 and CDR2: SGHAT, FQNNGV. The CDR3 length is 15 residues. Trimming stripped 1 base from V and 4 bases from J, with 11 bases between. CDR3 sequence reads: CASSLVSKSYNEQFF. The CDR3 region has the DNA TGTGCCAGCAGCTTAGTATCCAAGTCGTACAATGAGCAGTTCTTC.

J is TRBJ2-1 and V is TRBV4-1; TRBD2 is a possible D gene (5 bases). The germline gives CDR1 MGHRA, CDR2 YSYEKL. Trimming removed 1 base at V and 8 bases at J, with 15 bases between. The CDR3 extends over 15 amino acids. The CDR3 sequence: CASSQVSLAPYEQFF. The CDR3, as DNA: TGCGCCAGCAGCCAAGTCAGCCTAGCACCCTATGAGCAGTTCTTC.

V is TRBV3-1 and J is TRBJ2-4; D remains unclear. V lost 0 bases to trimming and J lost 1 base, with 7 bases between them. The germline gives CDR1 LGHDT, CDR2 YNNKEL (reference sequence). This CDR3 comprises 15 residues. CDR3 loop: CASSQELAAKNIQYF. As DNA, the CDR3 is TGTGCCAGCAGCCAAGAGCTGGCCGCCAAAAACATTCAGTACTTC. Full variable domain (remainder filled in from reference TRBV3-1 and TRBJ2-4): DTAVSQTPKYLVTQMGNDKSIKCEQNLGHDTMYWYKQDSKKFLKIMFSYNNKELIINETVPNRFSPKSPDKAHLNLHINSLELGDSAVYFCASSQELAAKNIQYFGAGTRLSVL.